The 22 T cell receptor beta chains listed next were all sequenced from one sample in a study of cytomegalovirus exposure and HLA in healthy donors. Primers included in the PCR were 60 Vbeta and 13 Jbeta primers. The data were produced by immunoSEQ multiplex PCR, yet TCRdb's version contains in-frame clones alone and is incomplete. Of some 150,000 clones in the sample, about 71% were seen once. Sequenced: PBMCs. Source of these receptors: a woman between 25 and 40 years old in good health and CMV-seronegative.

The J gene is TRBJ2-7, the V gene TRBV14; TRBD1 might be the D (5 bases). CDR1 and CDR2 (germline): SGHDN, FVKESK. The CDR3 loop spans 14 amino acids. V was cut by 0 bases and J by 3 bases, with 9 bases left in between. The CDR3 loop reads CASSQDIGDYEQYF. The CDR3 nucleotides are TGTGCCAGCAGCCAAGATATAGGGGACTACGAGCAGTACTTC. Full variable domain (outside the CDR3, taken from reference TRBV14 and TRBJ2-7): EAGVTQFPSHSVIEKGQTVTLRCDPISGHDNLYWYRRVMGKEIKFLLHFVKESKQDESGMPNNRFLAERTGGTYSTLKVQPAELEDSGVYFCASSQDIGDYEQYFGPGTRLTVT.

The V call is TRBV7-9, the J call TRBJ2-7; 9 bases agree with TRBD2. Germline CDR1 and CDR2: SEHNR and FQNEAQ (reference sequence). This CDR3 spans 16 amino acids. Germline trimming cut 6 bases from V and 3 bases from J; bases unmatched to any gene: 12. CDR3 coding DNA: TGTGCCAGCAGGCCCTACGGCGGGACTAGCTTCTACGAGCAGTACTTC. Protein: CASRPYGGTSFYEQYF.

This sequence joins TRBV6-6 and TRBJ2-5, with 8 bases fitting TRBD2. V gave up 4 bases and J gave up 7 bases; unmatched junction bases: 8. This CDR3 contains 14 residues. CDR1 and CDR2 (germline): MNHNY, SVGAGI (reference sequence). CDR3 DNA sequence: TGTGCCAGCAGTTCAGGACTAGCAGGCGGGACCCAGTACTTC. Translated, it gives CASSSGLAGGTQYF.

The rearrangement joins TRBV5-1 to TRBJ2-7; D is unclear. Trimming removed 0 bases at V and 1 base at J, with 17 bases between. The CDR3 sequence is 17 residues long. CDR1 is SGHRS and CDR2 is YFSETQ in the germline V gene. CDR3 bases: TGCGCCAGCAGCTTGGACAGCCTCCTCCCGTTATCCTACGAGCAGTACTTC. The encoded protein is CASSLDSLLPLSYEQYF.

The chain employs TRBV18 and TRBJ2-5; a possible D gene is TRBD1 (5 bases). The germline CDR1 and CDR2 sequences are KGHSH and LQKENI. V was cut by 3 bases and J by 1 base, with 9 bases left in between. CDR3 length: 14 amino acids. The CDR3 DNA reads TGTGCCAGCTCACCCGGACAACTCCAAGAGACCCAGTACTTC. Amino acids: CASSPGQLQETQYF.

This chain connects TRBV18 to TRBJ2-7; no definite D call. Trimming cost V 5 bases and J 2 bases, with 10 bases left between them. Germline CDR1 KGHSH, CDR2 LQKENI. The CDR3 has 13 residues. The CDR3 here is CASSSRAAYEQYF. The CDR3 nucleotides read TGTGCCAGCTCATCACGGGCCGCCTACGAGCAGTACTTC.

The chain carries TRBV7-2 and TRBJ1-6, with unresolved D. This CDR3 has 14 residues. Germline CDR1 SGHTA, CDR2 FQGNSA. Trimming left V 6 bases short and J 11 bases short, with 17 bases between. The CDR3 here is CASRPMEGATPLHF. CDR3 DNA sequence: TGTGCCAGCAGGCCCATGGAGGGTGCGACACCCCTCCACTTT.

The chain carries TRBV14 and TRBJ2-1, with a tentative D call TRBD1 (5 bases). CDR3 length: 14 amino acids. V was clipped by 3 bases and J by 4 bases, with 10 bases between them. The germline V gene encodes CDR1 SGHDN and CDR2 FVKESK. CDR3 region: CASSHLDTYNEQFF. Written as DNA, the CDR3 is TGTGCCAGCAGCCACCTGGACACGTACAATGAGCAGTTCTTC.

The rearrangement uses TRBV7-2 and TRBJ2-2, with 8 positions matching TRBD1. Trimming took 4 bases from V and 4 from J; bases not matched to a gene: 5. The CDR3 is made up of 15 amino acids. Germline CDR1 is SGHTA and CDR2 is FQGNSA. The DNA of the CDR3 is TGTGCCAGCAGCTGGACAGGGTTGGGCACCGGGGAGCTGTTTTTT. It translates to CASSWTGLGTGELFF.

V usage is TRBV5-1 and J usage is TRBJ1-2; no clear D gene. The CDR3 has 16 residues. Trimming took 4 bases from V and 8 from J, leaving 24 bases between them. The germline gives CDR1 SGHRS, CDR2 YFSETQ. CDR3 protein: CASSQLLPGQGGGYTF. CDR3 DNA: TGCGCCAGCAGCCAATTGTTGCCCGGGCAAGGAGGAGGCTACACCTTC. The whole variable domain, remainder taken from reference TRBV5-1 and TRBJ1-2, is KAGVTQTPRYLIKTRGQQVTLSCSPISGHRSVSWYQQTPGQGLQFLFEYFSETQRNKGNFPGRFSGRQFSNSRSEMNVSTLELGDSALYLCASSQLLPGQGGGYTFGSGTRLTVV.

This chain links TRBV9 with TRBJ2-5; the match to TRBD2 covers 9 bases. The germline CDR1 and CDR2 sequences are SGDLS and YYNGEE. Trimming at V came to 0 bases and at J to 4 bases, leaving 7 bases not matched to a gene. This CDR3 comprises 16 residues. The CDR3 DNA sequence: TGTGCCAGCAGCGTAGAGGTAGCGGGGGAAATAGAGACCCAGTACTTC. Residues: CASSVEVAGEIETQYF.

The sample holds a few counts of this clone. V gene TRBV23-1 combines with J gene TRBJ2-4; weak D call: TRBD2 (5 bases). TRBV23-1 is assigned to the ORF class and has an uncertain function. The CDR3 totals 14 residues. V dropped 11 bases and J dropped 1 base, with 15 bases sitting between them. The CDR3 spells CAGLKEGAKNIQYF. DNA for the CDR3: TGCGCCGGACTGAAAGAAGGGGCCAAAAACATTCAGTACTTC.

The chain employs TRBV30 and TRBJ1-4, with a weak D call TRBD1 (5 bases). This CDR3 spans 13 amino acids. V was shortened by 5 bases and J by 4 bases, with 11 bases between the two germline ends. Looked up from germline, CDR1 is GTSNPN and CDR2 is SVGIG (reference sequence). CDR3 sequence reads: CAWDRGSNEKLFF. CDR3 nucleotide sequence: TGTGCCTGGGATCGGGGGAGTAATGAAAAACTGTTTTTT.

This clone was detected only a few times. The chain recombines TRBV11-3 with TRBJ2-3; D is uncertain. Germline V gives CDR1 SGHNT, CDR2 YENEEA. CDR3 length: 13 amino acids. The ends were cut back, 5 bases at V and 2 bases at J, with 8 bases in the middle. CDR3 sequence reads: CASSLRNTDTQYF. In nucleotides, the CDR3 is TGTGCCAGCAGCCTCAGGAACACAGATACGCAGTATTTT.

The V call is TRBV18, the J call TRBJ1-1; a weak D match, TRBD1 (5 bases). The CDR3 spans 14 residues. Looked up from germline, CDR1 is KGHSH and CDR2 is LQKENI. Deletions cut 0 bases from V and 5 bases from J, with 10 bases between. The CDR3 here is CASSPPAGRTEAFF. The CDR3 nucleotides are TGTGCCAGCTCACCACCGGCGGGACGGACTGAAGCTTTCTTT.

The chain links TRBV21-1 to TRBJ2-3; the DNA was not compared with TRBD2, the D call given in the table. TRBV21-1 is an annotated pseudogene. CDR3 length equals 14 residues. CDR3 nucleotide sequence: TGTGCCAGTCGAGAGCGGACGGACACAGATACGCAGTATTTT. Translating gives CASRERTDTDTQYF.

This clone was seen once. Additional DNA sequences in this sample encode the identical CDR3. This chain joins TRBV19 and TRBJ2-5, with 10 bases lining up with TRBD2. The germline V gene has CDR1 LNHDA and CDR2 SQIVND (reference sequence). J lost 2 bases, V lost 3 bases, and 3 bases had no gene match. This CDR3 is built from 15 residues. The CDR3 is CASSMASGRQETQYF. The CDR3 nucleotides read TGTGCCAGTAGTATGGCTAGCGGGAGACAAGAGACCCAGTACTTC.

Only a few counts were recorded for this clone. The gene calls are TRBV28 and TRBJ1-5; no clear D. V was pared by 7 bases and J by 6 bases, with 10 bases between. CDR1 is MDHEN, CDR2 SYDVKM, per germline. There are 12 residues in the CDR3. The CDR3 region is CASNTGRQPQHF. The CDR3 DNA reads as TGTGCCAGCAATACCGGTCGTCAGCCCCAGCATTTT.

The chain has TRBV5-4 and TRBJ1-1, with D tentatively TRBD1 (5 bases). This CDR3 is 14 amino acids long. With 4 bases removed from V and 2 bases from J, the gap between germline ends came to 12 bases. Looked up from germline, CDR1 is SGHNT and CDR2 is YYREEE (reference sequence). The CDR3 is CASSGRWGNTEAFF. In DNA, the CDR3 is TGTGCCAGCAGCGGCAGGTGGGGCAACACTGAAGCTTTCTTT.

The chain uses TRBV18 and TRBJ1-2; 10 nucleotides agree with TRBD1. The germline CDR1 and CDR2 sequences are KGHSH and LQKENI. The ends lost 3 bases at V and 5 bases at J; junction bases unmatched: 6. CDR3 length equals 15 residues. The CDR3 nucleotides are TGTGCCAGCTCACCGGGGACAGGGGAAAGTTATGGCTACACCTTC. Its translation: CASSPGTGESYGYTF.

This rearrangement joins TRBV9 to TRBJ1-6; 8 bases map to TRBD1. The CDR3 contains 15 residues. From germline, CDR1 is SGDLS and CDR2 YYNGEE. V gave up 3 bases and J gave up 7 bases; unmatched junction bases: 6. The CDR3 region has the DNA TGTGCCAGCAGCGCCTGGACAGGGTGGAATTCACCCCTCCACTTT. Amino acid sequence: CASSAWTGWNSPLHF.

This clone was observed once. V and J are TRBV15 and TRBJ2-3; TRBD1 agrees at 7 bases. The CDR3 spans 14 residues. CDR1 LNHNV and CDR2 YYDKDF come from the germline V gene (reference sequence). V lost 3 bases, J lost 5 bases, and 5 bases stayed unmatched. CDR3 protein: CATSSISGGDTQYF. DNA for the CDR3: TGTGCCACCAGCAGCATTTCAGGGGGAGATACGCAGTATTTT.